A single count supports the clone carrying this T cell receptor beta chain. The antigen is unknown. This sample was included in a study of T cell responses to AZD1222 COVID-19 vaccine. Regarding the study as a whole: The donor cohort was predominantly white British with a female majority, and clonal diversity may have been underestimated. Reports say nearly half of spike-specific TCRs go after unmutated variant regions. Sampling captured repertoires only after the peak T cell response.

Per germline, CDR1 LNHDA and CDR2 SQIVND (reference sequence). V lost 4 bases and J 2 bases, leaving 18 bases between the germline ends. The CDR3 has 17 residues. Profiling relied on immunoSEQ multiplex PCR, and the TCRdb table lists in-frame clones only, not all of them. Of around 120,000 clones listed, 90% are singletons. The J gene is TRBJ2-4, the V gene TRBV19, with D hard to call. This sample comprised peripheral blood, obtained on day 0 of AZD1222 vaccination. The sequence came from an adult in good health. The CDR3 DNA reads TGTGCCAGTAGTACTCCCACAAGCACCAGTACCAAAAACATTCAGTACTTC. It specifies CASSTPTSTSTKNIQYF. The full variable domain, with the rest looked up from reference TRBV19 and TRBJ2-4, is DGGITQSPKYLFRKEGQNVTLSCEQNLNHDAMYWYRQDPGQGLRLIYYSQIVNDFQKGDIAEGYSVSREKKESFPLTVTSAQKNPTAFYLCASSTPTSTSTKNIQYFGAGTRLSVL.